These 25 T cell receptor beta chains were sequenced from one sample in a study of T-cell memory formation after mild COVID-19. Each CDR3 protein gets one entry after TCRdb re-called the 5' RACE reads with MiXCR. The table records 470,000 or so distinct CDR3 sequences, roughly 18% of them present only once. Material: PBMCs or a T cell subset sorted from them (not recorded which). The source is an adult woman who had mild COVID-19 (a few samples of this study predate the infection). Cell type and time point are not known.

The sample holds a few counts of this clonotype. CDR3 amino acids: CASSTTQGAQETQYF. The CDR3 DNA follows: TGTGCCAGCAGCACGACGCAGGGGGCCCAAGAGACCCAGTACTTC. This chain links TRBV11-2 with TRBJ2-5; 8 bases are shared with TRBD1. Germline loops: CDR1 SGHAT, CDR2 FQNNGV. Unmatched junction bases numbered 6, after V lost 5 bases and J lost 1 base. This CDR3 is 15 amino acids long.

This clonotype was seen more than once but under ten times. The chain combines TRBV5-1 with TRBJ2-3, with 10 nucleotides matching TRBD2. CDR1 is SGHRS and CDR2 is YFSETQ in the germline V gene. J was trimmed by 2 bases and V by 4 bases; bases with no gene match: 16. The CDR3 extends over 19 amino acids. The CDR3 coding sequence is TGCGCCAGCAGCCCTGGCCCCGGAGTAGCGGGAGGTTACACAGATACGCAGTATTTT. Protein product: CASSPGPGVAGGYTDTQYF.

In its sample, this clonotype was seen a few times. The V gene is TRBV20-1, the J gene TRBJ1-5, with D perhaps TRBD1 (5 bases). Trimming removed 0 bases from V and 1 base from J, with 10 bases in between. Germline CDR1 reads DFQATT; CDR2 reads SNEGSKA (reference sequence). CDR3 length: 15 amino acids. The CDR3 protein is CSARDPAGSNQPQHF. The DNA of the CDR3 is TGCAGTGCTAGAGATCCGGCAGGGAGCAATCAGCCCCAGCATTTT.

The V call is TRBV7-2, the J call TRBJ1-1, with D possibly matching TRBD1 (5 bases). Germline values: CDR1 SGHTA, CDR2 FQGNSA. The V and J ends lost 1 base and 9 bases respectively, with 15 bases between them. The CDR3 runs 14 residues. The CDR3 region is CASSLDFGGGKAFF. DNA of the CDR3: TGTGCCAGCAGCTTAGACTTCGGGGGTGGGAAAGCTTTCTTT.

This clonotype was counted many times. The chain is built from TRBV3-1 and TRBJ2-1; TRBD2 aligns across 7 bases. This CDR3 spans 15 amino acids. Trimming cost V 4 bases and J 0 bases; bases outside gene matches: 3. The V gene's germline CDR1 is LGHDT and CDR2 YNNKEL (reference sequence). CDR3 nucleotide sequence: TGTGCCAGCAGCCCAGCGGGGAGCTCCTACAATGAGCAGTTCTTC. It specifies CASSPAGSSYNEQFF.

The chain combines TRBV12-3 or TRBV12-4 with TRBJ1-1, with D perhaps matching TRBD1 (6 bases). This CDR3 has 15 residues. Trimming left V 7 bases short and J 7 bases short, with 22 bases between. DNA of the CDR3: TGTGCCAGCACTCTAGGGGTCACAGGGAGGGATGAAGCTTTCTTT. Amino acid sequence: CASTLGVTGRDEAFF.

This chain uses TRBV24-1 with TRBJ2-1; 8 bases are a match to TRBD2. The CDR3 runs to 13 residues. V lost 5 bases to trimming and J lost 7 bases; unmatched junction nucleotides: 3. Germline-derived CDR1 and CDR2 are KGHDR and SFDVKD. In nucleotides, the CDR3 is TGTGCCACCAGTGGCGGGAGGTGGAATGAGCAGTTCTTC. This encodes CATSGGRWNEQFF.

Many counts were recorded for this clonotype. The chain uses TRBV7-9 and TRBJ2-2; D not certain. Germline loops: CDR1 SEHNR, CDR2 FQNEAQ (reference sequence). This CDR3 comprises 13 residues. Trimming removed 4 bases at V and 7 bases at J, with 10 bases between. CDR3 sequence: CASSWDSGGELFF. CDR3 DNA: TGTGCCAGCAGCTGGGATTCAGGCGGGGAGCTGTTTTTT.

This clonotype has a handful of counts. This rearrangement joins TRBV5-1 to TRBJ2-6, with D possibly being TRBD2 (5 bases). The CDR3 has 16 residues. Germline values: CDR1 SGHRS, CDR2 YFSETQ. V shed 5 bases and J shed 0 bases, with 12 bases lying between them. CDR3 coding DNA: TGCGCCAGCAGAGGGAACAGCGGCTCTGGGGCCAACGTCCTGACTTTC. Protein sequence: CASRGNSGSGANVLTF.

This clonotype has a handful of counts. The V and J genes are TRBV20-1 and TRBJ2-4; D not resolved. The length of the CDR3 is 15 residues. V was trimmed by 6 bases and J by 6 bases, leaving 21 bases between them. CDR1 is DFQATT, CDR2 SNEGSKA, per germline (reference sequence). Written as DNA, the CDR3 is TGCAGTGCCGTACCATTAGCCGGTCCTGGAAACATTCAGTACTTC. Amino acids: CSAVPLAGPGNIQYF.

V and J are TRBV12-3 or TRBV12-4 and TRBJ2-3; 14 bases are shared with TRBD2. V lost 6 bases, J lost 3 bases, and 5 bases stayed unmatched. The CDR3 is 16 amino acids. CDR3 nucleotides: TGTGCCAGCAGGCGGGGACTAGCGGGAGTTACAGATACGCAGTATTTT. Amino acid sequence: CASRRGLAGVTDTQYF.

The rearrangement links TRBV24-1 to TRBJ1-2; D uncertain. CDR1 KGHDR and CDR2 SFDVKD come from the germline V gene. This CDR3 spans 15 amino acids. With 3 bases removed from V and 3 bases from J, the gap between germline ends came to 13 bases. The CDR3 bases are TGTGCCACCAGTGATCCTAGCCTGGGTCACTATGGCTACACCTTC. Protein: CATSDPSLGHYGYTF.

This rearrangement joins TRBV25-1 to TRBJ1-1, with D possibly matching TRBD1 (6 bases). The V end lost 0 bases, the J end lost 7 bases, and 15 bases lay between the germline ends. CDR1 MGHDK and CDR2 SYGVNS come from the germline V gene. This CDR3 is built from 15 residues. This CDR3 is CASSEYRMGGGEAFF. In DNA, the CDR3 is TGTGCCAGCAGTGAATATAGAATGGGGGGCGGTGAAGCTTTCTTT.

V and J are TRBV12-3 or TRBV12-4 and TRBJ2-1; 9 bases map to TRBD1. CDR3 length: 13 amino acids. After removal of 6 bases from V and 7 bases from J, the junction contained 4 bases not matched to a gene. CDR3 residues: CASSGTGRNEQFF. The CDR3 bases are TGTGCCAGCAGCGGGACAGGGCGGAATGAGCAGTTCTTC.

The chain has TRBV10-3 and TRBJ1-1; 8 bases fit TRBD1. J was trimmed by 0 bases and V by 7 bases; bases with no gene match: 4. The CDR3 has 14 residues. CDR1 ENHRY and CDR2 SYGVKD come from the germline V gene. CDR3 amino acids: CAINSDRVNTEAFF. The CDR3 coding sequence is TGTGCCATCAACTCGGACAGGGTGAACACTGAAGCTTTCTTT.

This clonotype showed up just a few times. The chain joins TRBV5-1 to TRBJ2-3, with TRBD2 matching 15 bases. V was pared by 5 bases and J by 6 bases, with 7 bases of the junction left unmatched. The CDR3 extends over 16 amino acids. Germline-derived CDR1 and CDR2 are SGHRS and YFSETQ. As DNA, the CDR3 is TGCGCCAGCAGACGGACTAGCGGGGGGGCCGGGGATACGCAGTATTTT. This codes for CASRRTSGGAGDTQYF. Full variable domain (missing parts from reference TRBV5-1 and TRBJ2-3): KAGVTQTPRYLIKTRGQQVTLSCSPISGHRSVSWYQQTPGQGLQFLFEYFSETQRNKGNFPGRFSGRQFSNSRSEMNVSTLELGDSALYLCASRRTSGGAGDTQYFGPGTRLTVL.

This clonotype was counted ten times or more. This chain connects TRBV12-3 or TRBV12-4 to TRBJ1-1, with D uncertain. This CDR3 is 14 amino acids long. With 3 bases removed from V and 0 bases from J, the gap between germline ends came to 8 bases. The CDR3 DNA is TGTGCCAGCAGTTTTAAGGAACTGAACACTGAAGCTTTCTTT. Its protein product is CASSFKELNTEAFF.

This clonotype occurred many times. The rearrangement links TRBV4-2 to TRBJ2-7, with D possibly being TRBD1 (6 bases). Per germline, CDR1 LGHNA and CDR2 YNFKEQ. The CDR3 consists of 16 residues. V was pared by 0 bases and J by 4 bases, with 16 bases between. The CDR3 spells CASSQDTGTQAYEQYF. CDR3 nucleotides: TGTGCCAGCAGCCAAGATACCGGGACACAGGCATACGAGCAGTACTTC.

The rearrangement uses TRBV27 and TRBJ2-2; D unresolved. The germline V gene encodes CDR1 MNHEY and CDR2 SMNVEV (reference sequence). This CDR3 spans 15 amino acids. V was clipped by 2 bases and J by 4 bases, with 11 bases between them. The chain's CDR3 is CASSLVGLSTGELFF. In nucleotides, the CDR3 is TGTGCCAGCAGTTTAGTTGGTCTGAGCACCGGGGAGCTGTTTTTT.

This chain links TRBV29-1 with TRBJ2-1; 8 bases agree with TRBD1. The germline V gene has CDR1 SQVTM and CDR2 ANQGSEA. The CDR3 is 18 residues long. With V trimmed by 0 bases and J by 10 bases, 20 bases remained unmatched. The CDR3 spells CSVEDRKAGQGSRGEQFF. The CDR3 DNA follows: TGCAGCGTTGAAGATCGCAAGGCAGGACAGGGCTCGCGGGGCGAGCAGTTCTTC.

This clonotype came up a few times. CDR3 nucleotide sequence: TGCGCCAGCAGCCAAGATTTGGGACAGATCAGAAGCTCCTACGAGCAGTACTTC. Encoded protein: CASSQDLGQIRSSYEQYF. V usage is TRBV4-1 and J usage is TRBJ2-7; 7 bases align to TRBD1. The CDR3 has 18 amino acids. CDR1 is MGHRA and CDR2 is YSYEKL in the germline V gene. The ends lost 0 bases at V and 0 bases at J; junction bases unmatched: 11.

This clonotype was observed at least ten times. J is TRBJ2-7 and V is TRBV20-1; 12 bases map to TRBD2. The CDR3 spans 16 residues. With 6 bases clipped from V and 3 bases from J, the junction kept 12 bases outside the gene matches. Germline V gene lookup returns CDR1 DFQATT and CDR2 SNEGSKA (reference sequence). As DNA, the CDR3 is TGCAGTGCCGTCCCAAGAAAACTAGCGGGGGGCTACGAGCAGTACTTC. Translating it yields CSAVPRKLAGGYEQYF.

The chain is built from TRBV7-8 and TRBJ2-7; weak D call: TRBD1 (5 bases). CDR3 length: 14 amino acids. Per germline, CDR1 SGHVS and CDR2 FQNEAQ. V gave up 4 bases and J gave up 2 bases, with 12 bases separating them. CDR3 DNA sequence: TGTGCCAGCAGCTCCAGACAGATTACCTACGAGCAGTACTTC. It is translated as CASSSRQITYEQYF.

Only a few counts were recorded for this clonotype. The chain has TRBV5-5 and TRBJ2-3; D may correspond to TRBD1 or TRBD2 (6 bases each). Germline V gives CDR1 SGHKS, CDR2 YYEKEE (reference sequence). Trimming took off 4 bases at V and 3 bases at J, with 12 bases between the two ends. The CDR3 is 14 amino acids. CDR3 sequence (DNA): TGTGCCAGCAGCGAGGAGGGGGAGACAGATACGCAGTATTTT. It encodes CASSEEGETDTQYF.

The V call is TRBV20-1, the J call TRBJ1-2; D remains unclear. Deletions cut 5 bases from V and 4 bases from J, with 11 bases between. The germline CDR1 and CDR2 sequences are DFQATT and SNEGSKA (reference sequence). The CDR3 length is 12 residues. CDR3 region: CSAYGKPYGYTF. The CDR3 DNA is TGCAGTGCTTACGGGAAGCCCTATGGCTACACCTTC.